The clone carrying this T cell receptor beta chain came up once. Its antigen is undetermined. This sample is part of a study of OX40 agonist ivuxolimab in advanced cancers. In the study overall: As their treatment, patients were administered ivuxolimab, an agonistic anti-OX40 (CD134) antibody. At 0.01 to 10 mg/kg, ivuxolimab was administered intravenously to patients every 2 weeks.

Libraries were prepared by immunoSEQ multiplex PCR; TCRdb keeps only in-frame clonotypes and omits some of them. The sample has roughly 120,000 clones; approximately 92% are singletons. Per the germline V gene, CDR1 is SGHTA and CDR2 is FQGNSA. With 5 bases clipped from V and 6 bases from J, the junction kept 4 bases outside the gene matches. The CDR3 is 14 residues long. Study observations and caveats: Compared with others, partial responders at 0.1-3.0 mg/kg displayed clonal expansion among the lowest. Circulating CD4+ and CD8+ T cells showed clonal expansion by week 6 at 0.1 to 3.0 mg/kg.

This clonotype was sampled from an adult with an advanced solid tumor such as melanoma, head and neck, liver or kidney cancer. The chain combines TRBV7-2 with TRBJ2-7; 13 nucleotides line up with TRBD2. The material was CD4+ or CD8+ T cells sorted from blood, obtained in a trial of the OX40 agonist ivuxolimab. This CDR3 is CASSAGLAGSEQYF. The CDR3 DNA is TGTGCCAGCAGCGCGGGACTAGCGGGGAGCGAGCAGTACTTC.